Described below is a single T cell receptor (beta chain) sequence and its context. Generated by immunoSEQ multiplex PCR, the TCRdb table keeps only in-frame clones and is missing some. The sample gives tens of thousands of clones, approximately 85% of which show up once; roughly 2.3% is in the top ten. Trimming cost V 1 base and J 1 base; bases outside gene matches: 3. The CDR3 has 17 residues. The germline V gene has CDR1 SGHTA and CDR2 FQGNSA. This sample stems from a study of lymphopenia after photon versus proton radiotherapy. The chain joins TRBV7-2 to TRBJ2-5; 13 bases match TRBD2. Sequenced here: peripheral blood, sampled from a patient treated with photon-based radiotherapy. This clonotype originated in a man between 35 and 55 years old with gastric cancer. The CDR3 bases are TGTGCCAGCAGCTTAGGACTAGCGGGGGGCCTCCAAGAGACCCAGTACTTC. Protein product: CASSLGLAGGLQETQYF.